The 24 T cell receptor beta chains presented below share a single source sample, sequenced in a study of post-analysis software for immune sequencing data. Unique molecular identifiers featured in each of the TCR beta cDNA libraries. TCRdb re-called the PCR reads through MiXCR, storing one row per CDR3 protein. This sample carries approximately 770,000 distinct CDR3 sequences, more than 45% of them seen once, and the ten largest clones take 4.9%. Regarding the study as a whole: A few TRBV segments occurring more often in patients than controls included TRBV5-6, TRBV5-1 and TRBV20-1.

These receptors' targets are unknown. The sequenced material came from blood. The receptors originated from a girl under 18 with multiple sclerosis.

V is TRBV6-2 or TRBV6-3 and J is TRBJ2-7; 7 bases align to TRBD2. There are 16 residues in the CDR3. CDR1 is MNHEY and CDR2 is SVGEGT in the germline V gene. Trimming took 3 bases from V and 0 from J; bases not matched to a gene: 8. In nucleotides, the CDR3 is TGTGCCAGCAGTTATCATCCCAGCGGGGCCTCCTACGAGCAGTACTTC. This translates into CASSYHPSGASYEQYF.

This clonotype came up a few times. The V call is TRBV6-5, the J call TRBJ2-5; D remains ambiguous. Germline values: CDR1 MNHEY, CDR2 SVGAGI. Trimming shortened V by 0 bases and J by 1 base, and 9 bases separated the two germline ends. CDR3 length equals 15 residues. CDR3: CASSYSNSLQETQYF. CDR3 nucleotide sequence: TGTGCCAGCAGTTACTCGAACAGCCTCCAAGAGACCCAGTACTTC.

V is TRBV5-6 and J is TRBJ2-1; 9 nucleotides line up with TRBD1. Looked up from germline, CDR1 is SGHDT and CDR2 is YYEEEE. J was trimmed by 0 bases and V by 3 bases; bases with no gene match: 1. The CDR3 sequence is 15 residues long. CDR3 protein: CASSWTGDSYNEQFF. The CDR3 DNA sequence: TGTGCCAGCAGCTGGACAGGGGACTCCTACAATGAGCAGTTCTTC.

The chain recombines TRBV12-3 or TRBV12-4 with TRBJ2-7; D is uncertain. V was shortened by 8 bases and J by 3 bases, with 11 bases between the two germline ends. The CDR3 spans 12 residues. The CDR3 region has the DNA TGTGCCAGCGGCCGTTCAGACTACGAGCAGTACTTC. Its protein product is CASGRSDYEQYF.

This sequence joins TRBV29-1 and TRBJ2-4; 7 nucleotides align to TRBD2. Germline CDR1 is SQVTM and CDR2 is ANQGSEA. J was trimmed by 2 bases and V by 4 bases; bases with no gene match: 2. CDR3 length: 13 amino acids. DNA of the CDR3: TGCAGCGTTGGGGGGGGATCCAAAAACATTCAGTACTTC. Its protein is CSVGGGSKNIQYF.

The chain joins TRBV3-1 to TRBJ2-5; no reliable D call. CDR3 length: 12 residues. The germline gives CDR1 LGHDT, CDR2 YNNKEL (reference sequence). V was cut by 0 bases and J by 13 bases, with 12 bases left in between. CDR3 sequence: CASSQDPSKGYF. Here the CDR3 DNA reads TGTGCCAGCAGCCAAGACCCCTCTAAGGGGTACTTC.

This clonotype was counted a few times. The V and J genes are TRBV6-5 and TRBJ2-5; possible D gene TRBD2, 6 bases. Germline CDR1 and CDR2: MNHEY and SVGAGI. Trimming removed 6 bases at V and 5 bases at J, with 16 bases between. The CDR3 loop spans 14 amino acids. This chain's CDR3 is CASRNGAGSETQYF. The CDR3 bases are TGTGCCAGCAGGAACGGGGCCGGGAGTGAGACCCAGTACTTC.

The rearrangement links TRBV7-2 to TRBJ2-2, with unresolved D. Germline V gives CDR1 SGHTA, CDR2 FQGNSA. This CDR3 is 14 amino acids long. V was pared by 1 base and J by 4 bases, with 7 bases between. The CDR3 is CASSLDRRTGELFF. CDR3 DNA: TGTGCCAGCAGCTTAGATAGGCGCACCGGGGAGCTGTTTTTT.

This clonotype was counted only a few times. The V gene is TRBV11-2, the J gene TRBJ2-1; 13 nucleotides line up with TRBD2. Germline V gene data show CDR1 as SGHAT and CDR2 as FQNNGV. J gave up 7 bases and V 1 base, and 4 bases lay outside the gene matches. The CDR3 is 16 amino acids. CDR3: CASSLGLAGGKNEQFF. The CDR3 bases are TGTGCCAGCAGCTTAGGACTAGCGGGAGGAAAAAATGAGCAGTTCTTC.

The chain is built from TRBV27 and TRBJ2-1; D not certain. The germline V and J ends were trimmed by 2 bases and 5 bases, with 10 bases remaining between them. Looked up from germline, CDR1 is MNHEY and CDR2 is SMNVEV (reference sequence). The CDR3 is made up of 14 amino acids. The CDR3 loop reads CASSLPGTNNEQFF. CDR3 sequence (DNA): TGTGCCAGCAGTTTACCAGGTACCAACAATGAGCAGTTCTTC.

The chain joins TRBV9 to TRBJ2-5; no firm D call. CDR1 and CDR2 (germline): SGDLS, YYNGEE. The CDR3 extends over 15 amino acids. V dropped 0 bases and J dropped 1 base, with 10 bases sitting between them. CDR3 sequence: CASSVAGRRQETQYF. As DNA, the CDR3 is TGTGCCAGCAGCGTAGCAGGCAGGCGCCAAGAGACCCAGTACTTC.

The chain uses TRBV2 and TRBJ2-7; 7 bases match TRBD1. The V and J ends lost 5 bases and 4 bases, in that order; junction bases with no gene match: 11. Germline V CDR1 and CDR2: SNHLY, FYNNEI. The CDR3 extends over 15 amino acids. CDR3 sequence reads: CASSYLRDSNYEQYF. The DNA of the CDR3 is TGTGCCAGCAGTTATCTCCGGGACAGTAATTACGAGCAGTACTTC.

This rearrangement joins TRBV14 to TRBJ1-2; possible D gene TRBD1, 6 bases. This CDR3 is built from 15 residues. Trimming shortened V by 1 base and J by 5 bases, and 14 bases separated the two germline ends. Germline V gene data show CDR1 as SGHDN and CDR2 as FVKESK. CDR3 region: CASSQGGDRRYGYTF. The CDR3 coding sequence is TGTGCCAGCAGCCAAGGGGGAGACAGGCGATATGGCTACACCTTC.

Notes on this clonotype: One end of the junction is discordant with germline, which a read error may explain. The V call is TRBV20-1, the J call TRBJ1-2, with 8 bases identical to TRBD1. The length of the CDR3 is 15 residues. Germline CDR1 DFQATT, CDR2 SNEGSKA (reference sequence). The CDR3, as DNA: TGCAGTGCTAGAGATCCTGCAGGGGGCTCTTCTGGCGACACCTTC. This codes for CSARDPAGGSSGDTF.

This clonotype was seen only a few times. This chain joins TRBV27 and TRBJ2-3; weak D call: TRBD1 (7 bases). Trimming left V 3 bases short and J 2 bases short, with 12 bases between. Germline V CDR1 and CDR2: MNHEY, SMNVEV (reference sequence). CDR3 length equals 15 residues. The CDR3 region is CASSLAGQHTDTQYF. The CDR3 DNA sequence: TGTGCCAGCAGTTTGGCGGGACAGCACACAGATACGCAGTATTTT.

This clonotype was observed a few times. V gene TRBV19 combines with J gene TRBJ2-7; TRBD2 matches at 8 bases. With 5 bases clipped from V and 10 bases from J, the junction kept 13 bases outside the gene matches. This CDR3 spans 14 amino acids. Germline values: CDR1 LNHDA, CDR2 SQIVND (reference sequence). The CDR3 bases are TGTGCCAGTAGTCCCAGCGGGGGCCACCGGGACCAGTACTTC. As protein: CASSPSGGHRDQYF.

The chain has TRBV12-3 or TRBV12-4 and TRBJ2-3; D gene ambiguous. V was shortened by 4 bases and J by 4 bases, with 9 bases between the two germline ends. This CDR3 comprises 13 residues. The CDR3 bases are TGTGCCAGCAGTTGGATTCCGGCAGATACGCAGTATTTT. Translating it yields CASSWIPADTQYF.

The chain combines TRBV29-1 with TRBJ2-1, with D perhaps TRBD2 (5 bases). The CDR3 runs to 15 residues. Per germline, CDR1 SQVTM and CDR2 ANQGSEA. V gave up 4 bases and J gave up 3 bases, with 16 bases separating them. The DNA of the CDR3 is TGCAGCGTTGCGAGGGCTGGGAGAGGCTACAATGAGCAGTTCTTC. This encodes CSVARAGRGYNEQFF.

The table lists this clonotype with a few counts. The rearrangement uses TRBV4-1 and TRBJ1-2; a weak D match, TRBD1 (5 bases). CDR1 is MGHRA, CDR2 YSYEKL, per germline. This CDR3 comprises 16 residues. Trimming took 0 bases from V and 3 from J, leaving 14 bases between them. CDR3 bases: TGCGCCAGCAGCCAAGACCCACTCGGACATGACTATGGCTACACCTTC. It codes for CASSQDPLGHDYGYTF.

In this sample, this clonotype turned up a few times. This chain's CDR3 is CASSSGQEISYEQYF. In DNA form, the CDR3 reads TGTGCCAGCAGCTCGGGACAGGAAATATCCTACGAGCAGTACTTC. This chain connects TRBV7-9 to TRBJ2-7, with 8 bases matching TRBD1. The CDR3 consists of 15 residues. J lost 1 base, V lost 4 bases, and 6 bases had no gene match. Germline loops: CDR1 SEHNR, CDR2 FQNEAQ (reference sequence).

The J gene is TRBJ2-5, the V gene TRBV28, with 7 bases fitting TRBD2. Germline values: CDR1 MDHEN, CDR2 SYDVKM. This CDR3 comprises 14 residues. Trimming at V came to 7 bases and at J to 0 bases, leaving 5 bases not matched to a gene. For the CDR3, the DNA is TGTGCCAGCACCCCTCTAGCGGACCAAGAGACCCAGTACTTC. This gives the protein CASTPLADQETQYF.

The CDR3 is CASSQGLPQGLLYEQYF. As DNA, the CDR3 is TGTGCCAGCAGCCAAGGCCTCCCACAGGGGCTCCTCTACGAGCAGTACTTC. This chain connects TRBV14 to TRBJ2-7; TRBD1 aligns across 7 bases. Germline V gene lookup returns CDR1 SGHDN and CDR2 FVKESK. The CDR3 runs to 17 residues. Losses at the gene ends were 1 base for V and 3 bases for J; bases not matched to a gene: 12. Together with reference TRBV14 and TRBJ2-7, the CDR3 gives the full variable domain: EAGVTQFPSHSVIEKGQTVTLRCDPISGHDNLYWYRRVMGKEIKFLLHFVKESKQDESGMPNNRFLAERTGGTYSTLKVQPAELEDSGVYFCASSQGLPQGLLYEQYFGPGTRLTVT.

This clonotype occurred a few times. This chain links TRBV20-1 with TRBJ2-1; D gene uncertain. Trimming took off 1 base at V and 0 bases at J, with 7 bases between the two ends. The V gene's germline CDR1 is DFQATT and CDR2 SNEGSKA (reference sequence). This CDR3 is 14 amino acids long. CDR3 region: CSARGASSYNEQFF. DNA of the CDR3: TGCAGTGCTAGAGGGGCGAGCTCCTACAATGAGCAGTTCTTC.

This clonotype was observed a few times. The chain couples TRBV29-1 to TRBJ2-5; no clear D. The CDR3 is made up of 15 amino acids. With 3 bases removed from V and 3 bases from J, the gap between germline ends came to 17 bases. Looked up from germline, CDR1 is SQVTM and CDR2 is ANQGSEA. Written as DNA, the CDR3 is TGCAGCGTTGAGGGATGGGCTCAAAAAAAAGAGACCCAGTACTTC. This translates into CSVEGWAQKKETQYF.